The 8 T cell receptor beta chains below all came from one sample that was sequenced in a study of blood T cell repertoires in COVID-19. Here immunoSEQ multiplex PCR was the method, and the copy in TCRdb shows in-frame clones only, minus some. The data contain 200,000 to 250,000 clones, about 84% of them singletons. Sequenced: peripheral blood. The source of these receptors is an elderly woman with COVID-19, enrolled during active disease.

The chain uses TRBV18 and TRBJ1-1; no clear D gene. V lost 2 bases to trimming and J lost 1 base, with 11 bases between them. The CDR3 extends over 15 amino acids. Germline V gene data show CDR1 as KGHSH and CDR2 as LQKENI. CDR3 sequence reads: CASSPMQVKNTEAFF. CDR3 in DNA: TGTGCCAGCTCACCAATGCAGGTGAAGAACACTGAAGCTTTCTTT. Full variable domain (outside the CDR3, taken from reference TRBV18 and TRBJ1-1): NAGVMQNPRHLVRRRGQEARLRCSPMKGHSHVYWYRQLPEEGLKFMVYLQKENIIDESGMPKERFSAEFPKEGPSILRIQQVVRGDSAAYFCASSPMQVKNTEAFFGQGTRLTVV.

V gene TRBV5-1 combines with J gene TRBJ1-1; D is unresolved. The CDR3 totals 13 residues. Germline assignment: CDR1 SGHRS and CDR2 YFSETQ. V lost 2 bases and J lost 2, with 7 bases in between. CDR3 sequence (DNA): TGCGCCAGCAGCTTTACAGTTAACACTGAAGCTTTCTTT. Its translation is CASSFTVNTEAFF.

This clone was seen more than once but under ten times. The chain combines TRBV28 with TRBJ2-7; D is undetermined. This CDR3 is built from 13 residues. V was cut by 1 base and J by 3 bases, with 7 bases left in between. The germline CDR1 and CDR2 sequences are MDHEN and SYDVKM. CDR3 sequence: CASSLFRLYEQYF. The CDR3, as DNA: TGTGCCAGCAGTTTATTCCGTCTCTACGAGCAGTACTTC.

The chain couples TRBV7-2 to TRBJ1-1; D gene unclear. Germline V CDR1 and CDR2: SGHTA, FQGNSA. The CDR3 has 14 residues. V dropped 1 base and J dropped 6 bases, with 12 bases sitting between them. The CDR3 here is CASSLGSLRAEAFF. The CDR3 region has the DNA TGTGCCAGCAGCTTAGGCTCCCTTCGGGCTGAAGCTTTCTTT.

Concerning this clone: This CDR3 is also generated by other DNA sequences in the sample. Here the CDR3 reads CASSPSGTGELFF. The CDR3 region has the DNA TGCGCCAGCAGCCCTAGCGGCACCGGGGAGCTGTTTTTT. The chain joins TRBV5-1 to TRBJ2-2; 7 bases match TRBD2. Germline V gene lookup returns CDR1 SGHRS and CDR2 YFSETQ. V gave up 4 bases and J gave up 4 bases; unmatched junction bases: 1. The CDR3 is 13 residues long.

The gene calls are TRBV5-4 and TRBJ2-1, with 8 bases fitting TRBD1. In germline, CDR1 is SGHNT, CDR2 YYREEE (reference sequence). CDR3 length: 15 amino acids. The V gene end was trimmed by 4 bases and the J gene end by 2 bases; junction bases not matched to a gene: 5. CDR3: CASSHQDRAYNEQFF. The CDR3 DNA reads TGTGCCAGCAGCCATCAGGACAGGGCCTACAATGAGCAGTTCTTC.

The chain employs TRBV19 and TRBJ2-2; 7 nucleotides agree with TRBD1. This CDR3 is built from 15 residues. The germline CDR1 and CDR2 sequences are LNHDA and SQIVND (reference sequence). With 4 bases clipped from V and 5 bases from J, the junction kept 7 bases outside the gene matches. CDR3: CASSKGARGTGELFF. The CDR3, as DNA: TGTGCCAGTAGTAAGGGGGCGCGAGGGACCGGGGAGCTGTTTTTT.

V is TRBV27 and J is TRBJ1-6, with 7 bases identical to TRBD1. There are 14 residues in the CDR3. With V trimmed by 5 bases and J by 8 bases, 6 bases remained unmatched. Germline CDR1 and CDR2: MNHEY and SMNVEV (reference sequence). The CDR3 DNA is TGTGCCAGCAGTCAGGACAGGAGAGATTCACCCCTCCACTTT. Residues: CASSQDRRDSPLHF.